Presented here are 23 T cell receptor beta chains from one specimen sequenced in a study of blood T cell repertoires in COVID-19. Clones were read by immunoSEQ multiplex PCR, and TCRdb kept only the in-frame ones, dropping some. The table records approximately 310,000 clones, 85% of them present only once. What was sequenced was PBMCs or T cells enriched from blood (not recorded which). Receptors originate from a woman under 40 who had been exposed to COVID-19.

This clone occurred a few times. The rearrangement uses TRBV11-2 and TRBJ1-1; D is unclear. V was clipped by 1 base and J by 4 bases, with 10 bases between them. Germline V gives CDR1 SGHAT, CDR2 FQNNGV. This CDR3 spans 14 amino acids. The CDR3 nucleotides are TGTGCCAGCAGCTTAGGTGCGGATAGCACTGAAGCTTTCTTT. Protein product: CASSLGADSTEAFF.

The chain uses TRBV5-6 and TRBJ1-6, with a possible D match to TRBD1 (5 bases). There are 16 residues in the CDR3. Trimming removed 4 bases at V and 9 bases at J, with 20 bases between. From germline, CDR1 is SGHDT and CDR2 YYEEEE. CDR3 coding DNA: TGTGCCAGCAGCCAGTGGTATAGGCAGGGTCGTTCACCCCTCCACTTT. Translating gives CASSQWYRQGRSPLHF.

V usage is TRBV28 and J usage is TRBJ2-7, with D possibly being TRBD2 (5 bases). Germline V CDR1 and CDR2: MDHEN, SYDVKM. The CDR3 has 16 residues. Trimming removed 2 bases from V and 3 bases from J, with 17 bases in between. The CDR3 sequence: CASSLTRDGGYYEQYF. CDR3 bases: TGTGCCAGCAGTTTAACCCGTGACGGAGGATACTACGAGCAGTACTTC.

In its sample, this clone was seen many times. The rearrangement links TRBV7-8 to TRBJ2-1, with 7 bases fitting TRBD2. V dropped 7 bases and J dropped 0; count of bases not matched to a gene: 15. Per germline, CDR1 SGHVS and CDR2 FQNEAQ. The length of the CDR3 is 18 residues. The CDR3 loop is CASIPGSSGATSYNEQFF. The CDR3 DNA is TGTGCCAGCATCCCGGGGTCGAGCGGGGCGACCTCCTACAATGAGCAGTTCTTC.

The CDR3 spells CASRSGEETQYF. Here the CDR3 DNA reads TGTGCCAGCCGTTCAGGGGAAGAGACCCAGTACTTC. The chain carries TRBV6-5 and TRBJ2-5, with TRBD1 as a possible D gene (6 bases). The V gene lost 8 bases and the J gene lost 3 bases, with 10 bases spanning the gap. CDR3 length equals 12 residues. Germline CDR1 reads MNHEY; CDR2 reads SVGAGI.

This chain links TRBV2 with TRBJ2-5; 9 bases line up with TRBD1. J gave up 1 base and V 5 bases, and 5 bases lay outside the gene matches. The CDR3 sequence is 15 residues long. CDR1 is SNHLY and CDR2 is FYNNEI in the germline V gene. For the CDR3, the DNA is TGTGCCAGCAGTCCGGGACAGGGCCTCCAAGAGACCCAGTACTTC. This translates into CASSPGQGLQETQYF. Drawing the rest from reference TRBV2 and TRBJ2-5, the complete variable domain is EPEVTQTPSHQVTQMGQEVILRCVPISNHLYFYWYRQILGQKVEFLVSFYNNEISEKSEIFDDQFSVERPDGSNFTLKIRSTKLEDSAMYFCASSPGQGLQETQYFGPGTRLLVL.

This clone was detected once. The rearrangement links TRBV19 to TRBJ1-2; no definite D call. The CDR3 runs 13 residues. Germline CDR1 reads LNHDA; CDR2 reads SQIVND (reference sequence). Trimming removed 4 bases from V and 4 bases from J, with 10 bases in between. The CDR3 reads CASSSWAGYGYTF. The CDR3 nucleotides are TGTGCCAGTAGTAGCTGGGCCGGCTATGGCTACACCTTC. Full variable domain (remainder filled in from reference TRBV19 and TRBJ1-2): DGGITQSPKYLFRKEGQNVTLSCEQNLNHDAMYWYRQDPGQGLRLIYYSQIVNDFQKGDIAEGYSVSREKKESFPLTVTSAQKNPTAFYLCASSSWAGYGYTFGSGTRLTVV.

For the CDR3, the DNA is TGTGCCAGCAGTTACCCAACAGGGGTAGGCTATGGCTACACCTTC. It specifies CASSYPTGVGYGYTF. J is TRBJ1-2 and V is TRBV6-5; TRBD1 aligns across 7 bases. This CDR3 comprises 15 residues. Losses at the gene ends were 2 bases for V and 4 bases for J; bases not matched to a gene: 7. The germline V gene has CDR1 MNHEY and CDR2 SVGAGI.

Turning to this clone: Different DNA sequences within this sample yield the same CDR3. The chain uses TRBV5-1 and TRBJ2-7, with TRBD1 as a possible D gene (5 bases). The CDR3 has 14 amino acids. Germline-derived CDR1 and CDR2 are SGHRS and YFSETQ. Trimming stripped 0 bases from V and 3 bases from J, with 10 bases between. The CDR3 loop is CASSLVGADYEQYF. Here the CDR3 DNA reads TGCGCCAGCAGCTTGGTAGGGGCAGACTACGAGCAGTACTTC. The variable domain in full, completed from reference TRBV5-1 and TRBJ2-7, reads KAGVTQTPRYLIKTRGQQVTLSCSPISGHRSVSWYQQTPGQGLQFLFEYFSETQRNKGNFPGRFSGRQFSNSRSEMNVSTLELGDSALYLCASSLVGADYEQYFGPGTRLTVT.

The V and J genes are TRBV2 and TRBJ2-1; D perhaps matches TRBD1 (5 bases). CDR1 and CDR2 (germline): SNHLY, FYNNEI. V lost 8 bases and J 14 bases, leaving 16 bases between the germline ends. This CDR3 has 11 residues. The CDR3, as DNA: TGTGCCAGCCAGGGCTGGAGTTGGAAGTTCTTC. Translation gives CASQGWSWKFF.

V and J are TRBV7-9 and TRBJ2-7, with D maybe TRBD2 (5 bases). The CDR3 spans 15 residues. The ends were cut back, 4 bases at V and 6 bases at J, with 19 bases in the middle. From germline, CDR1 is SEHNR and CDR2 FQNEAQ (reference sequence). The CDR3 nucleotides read TGTGCCAGCAGCTCGCCGGCGGCGCGGGCCCCCGAGCAGTACTTC. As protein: CASSSPAARAPEQYF.

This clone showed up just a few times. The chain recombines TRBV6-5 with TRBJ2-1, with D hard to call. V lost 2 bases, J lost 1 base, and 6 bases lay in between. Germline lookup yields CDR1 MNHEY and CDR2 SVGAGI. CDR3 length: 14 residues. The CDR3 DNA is TGTGCCAGCAGTTACACGAGATCCTACAATGAGCAGTTCTTC. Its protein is CASSYTRSYNEQFF.

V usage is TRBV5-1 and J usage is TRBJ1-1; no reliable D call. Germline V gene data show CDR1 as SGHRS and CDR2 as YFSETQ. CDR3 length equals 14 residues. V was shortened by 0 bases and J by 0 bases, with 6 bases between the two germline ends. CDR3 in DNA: TGCGCCAGCAGCTTGGTCGGTTTGAACACTGAAGCTTTCTTT. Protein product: CASSLVGLNTEAFF.

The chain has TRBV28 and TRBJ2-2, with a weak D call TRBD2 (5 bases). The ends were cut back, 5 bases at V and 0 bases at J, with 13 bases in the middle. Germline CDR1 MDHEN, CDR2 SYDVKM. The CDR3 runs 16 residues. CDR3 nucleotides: TGTGCCAGCAGTCCTACTAGAGTAGCGAACACCGGGGAGCTGTTTTTT. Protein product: CASSPTRVANTGELFF.

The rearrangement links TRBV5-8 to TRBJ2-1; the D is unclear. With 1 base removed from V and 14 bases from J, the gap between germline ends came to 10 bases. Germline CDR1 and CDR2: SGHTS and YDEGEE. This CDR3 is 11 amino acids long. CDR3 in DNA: TGTGCCAGCAGCTTGTTTAGCACGAAGTTCTTC. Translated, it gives CASSLFSTKFF.

CDR3 coding DNA: TGTGCCAGCAGGAGCCTATACAGGGCTTTACCCTACGAGCAGTACTTC. Translation: CASRSLYRALPYEQYF. The chain employs TRBV21-1 and TRBJ2-7; TRBD1, the table's D call, was not compared with the DNA. TRBV21-1 is recorded as a pseudogene. This CDR3 has 16 amino acids.

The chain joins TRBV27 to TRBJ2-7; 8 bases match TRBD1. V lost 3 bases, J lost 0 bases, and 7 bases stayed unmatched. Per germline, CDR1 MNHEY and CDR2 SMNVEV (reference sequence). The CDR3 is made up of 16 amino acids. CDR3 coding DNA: TGTGCCAGCAGTTTTTCTCGGGACAGGAGCTCCTACGAGCAGTACTTC. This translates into CASSFSRDRSSYEQYF.

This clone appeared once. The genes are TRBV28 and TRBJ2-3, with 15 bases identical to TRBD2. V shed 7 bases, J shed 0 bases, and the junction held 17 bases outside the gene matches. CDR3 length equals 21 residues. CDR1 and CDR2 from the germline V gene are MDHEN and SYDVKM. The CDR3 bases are TGTGCCAGCATCCCAAGCAGGGGACTAGCGGGAGGAACTCTTAGCACAGATACGCAGTATTTT. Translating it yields CASIPSRGLAGGTLSTDTQYF. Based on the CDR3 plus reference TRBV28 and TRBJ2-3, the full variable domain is DVKVTQSSRYLVKRTGEKVFLECVQDMDHENMFWYRQDPGLGLRLIYFSYDVKMKEKGDIPEGYSVSREKKERFSLILESASTNQTSMYLCASIPSRGLAGGTLSTDTQYFGPGTRLTVL.

The CDR3 bases are TGTGCCAGCAGCGGAACCGGGACAGGGGGCATTGGAAACACCATATATTTT. Its translation: CASSGTGTGGIGNTIYF. The rearrangement joins TRBV2 to TRBJ1-3; 12 bases are shared with TRBD1. Germline CDR1 SNHLY, CDR2 FYNNEI. V shed 6 bases, J shed 3 bases, and the junction held 9 bases outside the gene matches. CDR3 length equals 17 residues.

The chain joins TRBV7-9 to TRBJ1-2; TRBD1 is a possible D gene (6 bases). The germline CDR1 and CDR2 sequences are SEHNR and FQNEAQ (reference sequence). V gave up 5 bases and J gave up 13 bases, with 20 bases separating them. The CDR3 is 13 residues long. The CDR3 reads CASSQSYAEDSTF. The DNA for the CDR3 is TGTGCCAGCAGCCAATCCTATGCCGAGGACAGCACCTTC.

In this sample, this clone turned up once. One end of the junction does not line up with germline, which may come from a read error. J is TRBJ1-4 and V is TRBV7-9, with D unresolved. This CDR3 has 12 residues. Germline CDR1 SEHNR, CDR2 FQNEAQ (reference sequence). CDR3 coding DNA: TGTGCCAGCAGCTTAGCGGAGGGTGACACTCATTTT. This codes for CASSLAEGDTHF.

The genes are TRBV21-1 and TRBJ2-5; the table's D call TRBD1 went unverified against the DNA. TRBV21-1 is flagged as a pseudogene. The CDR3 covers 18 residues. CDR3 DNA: TGTGCCAGCAGCAAAGCACCGGACAGGGGTAGCGCACAAGAGACCCAGTACTTC. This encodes CASSKAPDRGSAQETQYF.

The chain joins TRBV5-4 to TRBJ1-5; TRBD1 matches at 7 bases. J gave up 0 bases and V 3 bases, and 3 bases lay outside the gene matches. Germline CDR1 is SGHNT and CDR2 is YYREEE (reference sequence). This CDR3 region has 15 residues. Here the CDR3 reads CASSSGTASNQPQHF. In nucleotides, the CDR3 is TGTGCCAGCAGCTCCGGGACAGCTAGCAATCAGCCCCAGCATTTT. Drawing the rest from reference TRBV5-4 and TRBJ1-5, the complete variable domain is ETGVTQSPTHLIKTRGQQVTLRCSSQSGHNTVSWYQQALGQGPQFIFQYYREEENGRGNFPPRFSGLQFPNYSSELNVNALELDDSALYLCASSSGTASNQPQHFGDGTRLSIL.